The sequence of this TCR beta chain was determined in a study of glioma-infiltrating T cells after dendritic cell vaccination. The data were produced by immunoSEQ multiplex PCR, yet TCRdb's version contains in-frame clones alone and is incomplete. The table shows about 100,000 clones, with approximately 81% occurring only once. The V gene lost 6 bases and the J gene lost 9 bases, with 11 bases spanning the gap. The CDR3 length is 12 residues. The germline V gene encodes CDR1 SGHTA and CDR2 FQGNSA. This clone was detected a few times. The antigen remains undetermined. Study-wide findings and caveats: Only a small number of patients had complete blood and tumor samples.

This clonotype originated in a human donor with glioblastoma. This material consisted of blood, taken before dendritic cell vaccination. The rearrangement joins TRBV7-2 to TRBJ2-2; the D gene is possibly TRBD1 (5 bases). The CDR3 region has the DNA TGTGCCAGCAGTTTCAAGGGGCGGGAGCTGTTTTTT. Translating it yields CASSFKGRELFF.